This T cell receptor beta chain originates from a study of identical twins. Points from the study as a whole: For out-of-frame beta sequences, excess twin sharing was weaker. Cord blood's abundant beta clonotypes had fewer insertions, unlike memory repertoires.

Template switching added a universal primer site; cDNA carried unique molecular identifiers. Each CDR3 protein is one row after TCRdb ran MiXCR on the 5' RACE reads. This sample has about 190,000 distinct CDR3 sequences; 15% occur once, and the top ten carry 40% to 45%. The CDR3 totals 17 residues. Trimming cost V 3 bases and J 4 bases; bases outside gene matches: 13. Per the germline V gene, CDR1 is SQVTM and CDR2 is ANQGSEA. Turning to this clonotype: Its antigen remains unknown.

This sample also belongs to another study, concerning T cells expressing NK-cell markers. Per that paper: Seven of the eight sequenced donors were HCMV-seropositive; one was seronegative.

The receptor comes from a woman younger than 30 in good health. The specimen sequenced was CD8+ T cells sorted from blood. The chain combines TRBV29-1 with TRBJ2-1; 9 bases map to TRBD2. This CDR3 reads CSVEGRAGGRPYNEQFF. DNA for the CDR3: TGCAGCGTTGAGGGCCGAGCGGGGGGCAGACCTTACAATGAGCAGTTCTTC.